Only a few counts were recorded for the clone carrying this T cell receptor (beta chain). As for treatment: oral pan-JAK inhibitor, 5-10 mg twice daily. Alopecia areata patients had lesional scalp punch biopsies and peripheral blood taken from them. The data are from a study of CD8+ T cells in alopecia areata. Study overall: Each of the treated patients was given oral tofacitinib, 5 to 10 mg twice daily, for moderate-to-severe alopecia areata.

Per the germline V gene, CDR1 is SGHDT and CDR2 is YYEEEE. The CDR3 has 11 amino acids. Trimming shortened V by 2 bases and J by 11 bases, and 10 bases separated the two germline ends. Reverse transcribed after extraction, RNA yielded cDNA as the sequencing template. TCRdb keeps only in-frame clones here, not all; method: immunoSEQ multiplex PCR. The sample carries approximately 200,000 clones, around 43% recorded once. This TCR was sampled from a human donor with alopecia areata. Sequenced here: CD4+ T cells sorted from blood, sampled between weeks 36 and 40, from a patient treated with tofacitinib. This chain joins TRBV5-6 and TRBJ1-1, with D unclear. DNA of the CDR3: TGTGCCAGCAGCTTAATGGGCAGGGCTTTCTTT. It encodes CASSLMGRAFF.